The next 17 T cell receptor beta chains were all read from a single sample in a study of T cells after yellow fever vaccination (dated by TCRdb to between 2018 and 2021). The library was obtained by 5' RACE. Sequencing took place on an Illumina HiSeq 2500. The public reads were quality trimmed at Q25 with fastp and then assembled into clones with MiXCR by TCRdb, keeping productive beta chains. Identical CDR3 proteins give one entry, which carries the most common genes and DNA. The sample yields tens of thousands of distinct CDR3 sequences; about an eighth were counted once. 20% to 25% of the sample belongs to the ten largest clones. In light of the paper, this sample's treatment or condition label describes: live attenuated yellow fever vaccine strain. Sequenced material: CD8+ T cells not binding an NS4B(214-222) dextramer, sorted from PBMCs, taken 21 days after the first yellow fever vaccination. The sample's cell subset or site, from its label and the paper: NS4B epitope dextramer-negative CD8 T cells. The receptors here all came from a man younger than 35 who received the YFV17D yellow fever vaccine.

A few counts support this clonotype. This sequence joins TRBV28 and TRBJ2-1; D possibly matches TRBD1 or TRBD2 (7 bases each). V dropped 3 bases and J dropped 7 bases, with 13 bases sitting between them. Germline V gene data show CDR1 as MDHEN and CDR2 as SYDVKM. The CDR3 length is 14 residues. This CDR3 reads CASSLGQGGNEQFF. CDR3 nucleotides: TGTGCCAGCAGTTTGGGGCAGGGGGGGAATGAGCAGTTCTTC.

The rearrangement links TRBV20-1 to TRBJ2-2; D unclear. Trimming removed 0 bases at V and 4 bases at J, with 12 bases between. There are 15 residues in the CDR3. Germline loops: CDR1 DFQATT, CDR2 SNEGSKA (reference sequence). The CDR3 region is CSARDLGVGTGELFF. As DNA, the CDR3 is TGCAGTGCTAGAGATTTGGGCGTCGGCACCGGGGAGCTGTTTTTT.

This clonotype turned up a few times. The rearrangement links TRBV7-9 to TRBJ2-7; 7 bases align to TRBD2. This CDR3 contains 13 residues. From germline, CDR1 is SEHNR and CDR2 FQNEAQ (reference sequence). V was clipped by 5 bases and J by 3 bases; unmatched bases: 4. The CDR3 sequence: CASSPPGGYEQYV. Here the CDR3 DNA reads TGTGCCAGCAGCCCCCCGGGAGGCTACGAGCAGTACGTC.

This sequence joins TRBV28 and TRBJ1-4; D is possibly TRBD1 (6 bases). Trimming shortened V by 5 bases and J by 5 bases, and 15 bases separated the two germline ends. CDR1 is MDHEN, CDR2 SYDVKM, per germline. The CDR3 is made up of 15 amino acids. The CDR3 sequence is CASSVTGTPNEKLFF. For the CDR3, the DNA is TGTGCCAGCAGTGTCACCGGGACACCGAATGAAAAACTGTTTTTT.

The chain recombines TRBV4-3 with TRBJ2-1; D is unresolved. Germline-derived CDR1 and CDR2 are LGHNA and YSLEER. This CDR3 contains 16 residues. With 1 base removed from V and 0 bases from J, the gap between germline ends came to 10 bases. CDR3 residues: CASSQGLSFSYNEQFF. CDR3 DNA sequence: TGCGCCAGCAGCCAAGGATTAAGTTTCTCCTACAATGAGCAGTTCTTC.

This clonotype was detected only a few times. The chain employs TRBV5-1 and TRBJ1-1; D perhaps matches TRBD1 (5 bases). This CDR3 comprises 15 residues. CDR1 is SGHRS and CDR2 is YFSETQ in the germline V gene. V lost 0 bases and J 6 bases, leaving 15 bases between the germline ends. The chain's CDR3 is CASSLASGDPPEAFF. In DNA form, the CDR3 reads TGCGCCAGCAGCTTGGCCTCGGGGGACCCGCCTGAAGCTTTCTTT.

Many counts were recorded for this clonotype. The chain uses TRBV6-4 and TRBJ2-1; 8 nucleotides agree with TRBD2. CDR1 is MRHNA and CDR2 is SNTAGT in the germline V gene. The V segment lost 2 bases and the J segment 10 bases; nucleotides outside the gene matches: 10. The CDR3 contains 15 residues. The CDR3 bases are TGTGCCAGCAGTGACGGCTCGGGGGGGCTTGGGGAGCAGTTCTTC. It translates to CASSDGSGGLGEQFF.

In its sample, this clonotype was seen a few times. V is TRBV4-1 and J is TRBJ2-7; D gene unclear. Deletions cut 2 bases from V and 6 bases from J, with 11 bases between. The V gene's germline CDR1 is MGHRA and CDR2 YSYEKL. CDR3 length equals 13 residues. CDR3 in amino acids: CASSQLRVSEQYV. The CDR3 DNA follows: TGCGCCAGCAGCCAACTCCGGGTGTCCGAGCAGTACGTC.

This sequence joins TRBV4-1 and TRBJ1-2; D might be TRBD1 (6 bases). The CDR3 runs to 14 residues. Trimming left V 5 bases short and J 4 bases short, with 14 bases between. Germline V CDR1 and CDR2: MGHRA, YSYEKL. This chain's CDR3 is CASSYTQGGYGYTF. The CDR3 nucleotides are TGCGCCAGCAGCTACACACAGGGCGGCTATGGCTACACCTTC.

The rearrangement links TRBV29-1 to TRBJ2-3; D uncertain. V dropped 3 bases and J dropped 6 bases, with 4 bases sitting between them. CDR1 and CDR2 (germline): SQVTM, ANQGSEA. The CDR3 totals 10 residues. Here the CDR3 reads CSVDRDTQYF. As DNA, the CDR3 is TGCAGCGTTGATCGCGATACGCAGTATTTT.

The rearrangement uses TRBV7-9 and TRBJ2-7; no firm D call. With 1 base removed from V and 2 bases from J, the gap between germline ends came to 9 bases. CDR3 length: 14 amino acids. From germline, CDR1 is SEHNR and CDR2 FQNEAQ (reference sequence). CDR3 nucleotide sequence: TGTGCCAGCAGCTTAGGCTCACTAACCTACGAGCAGTACGTC. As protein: CASSLGSLTYEQYV.

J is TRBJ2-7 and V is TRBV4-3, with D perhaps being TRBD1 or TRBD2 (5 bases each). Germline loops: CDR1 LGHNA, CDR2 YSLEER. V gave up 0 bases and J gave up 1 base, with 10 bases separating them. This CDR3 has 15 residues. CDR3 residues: CASSQDRGDSYEQYV. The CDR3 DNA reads TGCGCCAGCAGCCAAGATAGAGGGGATTCCTACGAGCAGTACGTC.

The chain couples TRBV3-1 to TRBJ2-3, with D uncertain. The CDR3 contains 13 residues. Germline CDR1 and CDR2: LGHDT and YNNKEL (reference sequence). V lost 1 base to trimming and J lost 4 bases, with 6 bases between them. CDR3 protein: CASSQGFADTQYF. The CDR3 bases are TGTGCCAGCAGCCAAGGATTCGCAGATACGCAGTATTTT.

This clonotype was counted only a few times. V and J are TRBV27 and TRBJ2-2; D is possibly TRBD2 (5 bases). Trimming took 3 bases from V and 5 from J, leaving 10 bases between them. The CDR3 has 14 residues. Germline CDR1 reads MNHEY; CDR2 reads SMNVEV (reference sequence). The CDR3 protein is CASSFGLGTGELFF. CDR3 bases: TGTGCCAGCAGTTTCGGACTGGGGACCGGGGAGCTGTTTTTT.

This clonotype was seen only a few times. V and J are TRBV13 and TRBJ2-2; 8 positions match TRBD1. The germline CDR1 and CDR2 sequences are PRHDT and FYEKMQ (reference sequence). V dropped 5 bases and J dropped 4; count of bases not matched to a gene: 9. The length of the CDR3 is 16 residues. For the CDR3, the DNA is TGTGCCAGCAGCATCGGACAGGGTTGGCGCACCGGGGAGCTGTTTTTT. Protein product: CASSIGQGWRTGELFF. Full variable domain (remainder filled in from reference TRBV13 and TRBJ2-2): AAGVIQSPRHLIKEKRETATLKCYPIPRHDTVYWYQQGPGQDPQFLISFYEKMQSDKGSIPDRFSAQQFSDYHSELNMSSLELGDSALYFCASSIGQGWRTGELFFGEGSRLTVL.

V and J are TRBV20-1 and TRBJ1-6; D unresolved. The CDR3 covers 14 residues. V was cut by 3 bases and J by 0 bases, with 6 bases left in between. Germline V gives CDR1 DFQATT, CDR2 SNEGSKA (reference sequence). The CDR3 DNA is TGCAGTGCTAGCCCCAGCTCCTATAATTCACCCCTCCACTTT. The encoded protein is CSASPSSYNSPLHF.

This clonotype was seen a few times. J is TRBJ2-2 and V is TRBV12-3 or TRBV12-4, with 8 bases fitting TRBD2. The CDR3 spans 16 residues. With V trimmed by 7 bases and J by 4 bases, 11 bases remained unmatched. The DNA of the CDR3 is TGTGCCAGCATGCCGTGGGCGGGGGGTATCACCGGGGAGCTGTTTTTT. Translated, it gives CASMPWAGGITGELFF.